Following are 25 T cell receptor beta chains from one sample sequenced in a study of blood T cell repertoires in COVID-19. The method was immunoSEQ multiplex PCR; TCRdb's version includes in-frame clones alone and lacks a portion of them. Altogether 190,000 or so clones are present, 85% being singletons, with the ten largest covering roughly a sixth. The sequencing sample was made of PBMCs or T cells enriched from blood (not recorded which). These receptors were taken from a man in his forties who had recovered from COVID-19.

The CDR3 nucleotides read TGTGCCAGTAGTATAAGGGGACAGCAACTGTTCTATGGCTACACCTTC. Translation gives CASSIRGQQLFYGYTF. The chain carries TRBV19 and TRBJ1-2; TRBD1 matches 7 bases. V trimming: 2 bases; J trimming: 4 bases; junction bases outside the gene matches: 10. Germline V CDR1 and CDR2: LNHDA, SQIVND (reference sequence). The CDR3 is 16 amino acids.

About this clone itself: It may be a read error: a sequence one base away is much more abundant. The DNA for the CDR3 is TGTGCCAGTAGTATAAGCGGGACAGGGGGGGCCTACGAGCAGTACTTC. This sequence encodes CASSISGTGGAYEQYF. V usage is TRBV19 and J usage is TRBJ2-7, with TRBD1 matching over 11 bases. The CDR3 contains 16 residues. Germline CDR1 is LNHDA and CDR2 is SQIVND (reference sequence). Trimming cost V 2 bases and J 2 bases; bases outside gene matches: 5.

This clone has just one count. The chain links TRBV18 to TRBJ1-1; D remains unclear. CDR3 size: 15 residues. V shed 0 bases and J shed 4 bases, with 12 bases lying between them. CDR1 KGHSH and CDR2 LQKENI come from the germline V gene. The CDR3 nucleotides read TGTGCCAGCTCACCACCGTCTATGCAGGCCACTGAAGCTTTCTTT. It is translated as CASSPPSMQATEAFF. Full variable domain (remainder filled in from reference TRBV18 and TRBJ1-1): NAGVMQNPRHLVRRRGQEARLRCSPMKGHSHVYWYRQLPEEGLKFMVYLQKENIIDESGMPKERFSAEFPKEGPSILRIQQVVRGDSAAYFCASSPPSMQATEAFFGQGTRLTVV.

The chain recombines TRBV5-4 with TRBJ2-7; the D gene is possibly TRBD1 (5 bases). The germline V gene encodes CDR1 SGHNT and CDR2 YYREEE (reference sequence). This CDR3 has 14 residues. Trimming removed 0 bases at V and 3 bases at J, with 10 bases between. The DNA of the CDR3 is TGTGCCAGCAGCTTGGACAGGCAGGGCTACGAGCAGTACTTC. It yields the protein CASSLDRQGYEQYF.

This chain connects TRBV19 to TRBJ1-2; D possibly corresponds to TRBD1 (5 bases). Germline CDR1 is LNHDA and CDR2 is SQIVND (reference sequence). Deletions cut 5 bases from V and 0 bases from J, with 16 bases between. This CDR3 has 16 residues. This chain's CDR3 is CASSATGVGANYGYTF. CDR3 DNA sequence: TGTGCCAGTAGTGCCACGGGGGTTGGGGCTAACTATGGCTACACCTTC. Filled out from reference TRBV19 and TRBJ1-2, the complete variable domain reads DGGITQSPKYLFRKEGQNVTLSCEQNLNHDAMYWYRQDPGQGLRLIYYSQIVNDFQKGDIAEGYSVSREKKESFPLTVTSAQKNPTAFYLCASSATGVGANYGYTFGSGTRLTVV.

The rearrangement joins TRBV11-3 to TRBJ2-1; 7 positions match TRBD2. With V trimmed by 5 bases and J by 7 bases, 5 bases remained unmatched. Germline-derived CDR1 and CDR2 are SGHNT and YENEEA. The CDR3 loop spans 13 amino acids. CDR3 loop: CASSRTGRNEQFF. Written as DNA, the CDR3 is TGTGCCAGCAGCCGGACCGGGAGGAATGAGCAGTTCTTC. The full variable domain, its missing parts supplied by reference TRBV11-3 and TRBJ2-1, is EAGVVQSPRYKIIEKKQPVAFWCNPISGHNTLYWYLQNLGQGPELLIRYENEEAVDDSQLPKDRFSAERLKGVDSTLKIQPAELGDSAVYLCASSRTGRNEQFFGPGTRLTVL.

In regard to this clone: Other DNA sequences in the sample encode the same CDR3. The genes are TRBV29-1 and TRBJ2-2, with 10 bases lining up with TRBD2. The germline CDR1 and CDR2 sequences are SQVTM and ANQGSEA. The V and J ends lost 6 bases and 0 bases, in that order; junction bases with no gene match: 1. The CDR3 loop spans 14 amino acids. CDR3 DNA sequence: TGCAGCGTCGGACTAGCGGCGAACACCGGGGAGCTGTTTTTT. Amino acids: CSVGLAANTGELFF.

The chain couples TRBV20-1 to TRBJ2-7, with TRBD1 identical over 10 bases. The CDR3 runs 13 residues. The V gene end was trimmed by 3 bases and the J gene end by 6 bases; junction bases not matched to a gene: 5. From germline, CDR1 is DFQATT and CDR2 SNEGSKA (reference sequence). In DNA, the CDR3 is TGCAGTGCTAGTCGGGGACAGGGGTCCGAGCAGTACTTC. Residues: CSASRGQGSEQYF.

J is TRBJ1-5 and V is TRBV13, with D unclear. The V end was cut by 5 bases, the J end by 3 bases, with 8 bases between. Germline loops: CDR1 PRHDT, CDR2 FYEKMQ (reference sequence). This CDR3 region has 13 residues. The CDR3 coding sequence is TGTGCCAGCAGCGCGGGAATCAATCAGCCCCAGCATTTT. It encodes CASSAGINQPQHF.

V usage is TRBV7-9 and J usage is TRBJ2-3; 7 bases map to TRBD1. The length of the CDR3 is 15 residues. The V gene's germline CDR1 is SEHNR and CDR2 FQNEAQ (reference sequence). With 3 bases clipped from V and 3 bases from J, the junction kept 6 bases outside the gene matches. The CDR3 coding sequence is TGTGCCAGCAGCTTTTCCAGGGGGAAGACAGATACGCAGTATTTT. Encoded protein: CASSFSRGKTDTQYF.

V and J are TRBV11-3 and TRBJ2-5; 9 nucleotides line up with TRBD1. Per germline, CDR1 SGHNT and CDR2 YENEEA. Trimming removed 5 bases from V and 9 bases from J; junction bases left unmatched: 13. The CDR3 has 15 amino acids. The CDR3 sequence is CASSPPGQGLVAQYF. The CDR3 coding sequence is TGTGCCAGCAGCCCTCCGGGACAGGGTTTGGTGGCCCAGTACTTC.

This chain joins TRBV19 and TRBJ2-5; 10 bases align to TRBD2. J gave up 5 bases and V 3 bases, and 6 bases lay outside the gene matches. This CDR3 is built from 15 residues. Germline CDR1 is LNHDA and CDR2 is SQIVND (reference sequence). CDR3 nucleotides: TGTGCCAGTAGTATCCCAGCGGGAGGGCTGGAGACCCAGTACTTC. Its translation is CASSIPAGGLETQYF.

This sequence joins TRBV9 and TRBJ2-7, with D possibly TRBD2 on 5 matching bases. The V gene lost 4 bases and the J gene lost 3 bases, with 11 bases spanning the gap. The CDR3 extends over 13 amino acids. Germline V gene sequence: CDR1 SGDLS, CDR2 YYNGEE. This CDR3 reads CASSPRDYYEQYF. The CDR3 coding sequence is TGTGCCAGCAGCCCCCGGGATTACTACGAGCAGTACTTC. The variable domain in full, with the rest retrieved from reference TRBV9 and TRBJ2-7, is DSGVTQTPKHLITATGQRVTLRCSPRSGDLSVYWYQQSLDQGLQFLIQYYNGEERAKGNILERFSAQQFPDLHSELNLSSLELGDSALYFCASSPRDYYEQYFGPGTRLTVT.

This clone was picked up one time. The J gene is TRBJ1-2, the V gene TRBV18; D unclear. CDR1 and CDR2 from the germline V gene are KGHSH and LQKENI. Trimming pared 3 bases from V and 4 bases from J, leaving 12 bases between. The CDR3 length is 14 residues. In nucleotides, the CDR3 is TGTGCCAGCTCACCCACCGATGGCAGCTATGGCTACACCTTC. Its translation: CASSPTDGSYGYTF.

This clone was observed a handful of times. The V call is TRBV27, the J call TRBJ2-7, with D tentatively TRBD1 (6 bases). The CDR3 extends over 12 amino acids. CDR1 and CDR2 from the germline V gene are MNHEY and SMNVEV (reference sequence). Trimming cost V 6 bases and J 3 bases, with 9 bases left between them. The CDR3 nucleotides are TGTGCCAGCAGAACAGGGAACTACGAGCAGTACTTC. Protein sequence: CASRTGNYEQYF.

This clone was observed a single time. The rearrangement joins TRBV5-4 to TRBJ2-5, with unresolved D. Trimming stripped 4 bases from V and 2 bases from J, with 12 bases between. The CDR3 is 14 amino acids. CDR1 SGHNT and CDR2 YYREEE come from the germline V gene (reference sequence). DNA for the CDR3: TGTGCCAGCAGCCAAGTATCGCAGCAAGAGACCCAGTACTTC. Residues: CASSQVSQQETQYF.

V gene TRBV5-6 combines with J gene TRBJ2-7, with D unresolved. The CDR3 is made up of 13 amino acids. Germline V gives CDR1 SGHDT, CDR2 YYEEEE. Trimming took off 0 bases at V and 0 bases at J, with 4 bases between the two ends. The CDR3 region is CASSLGSSYEQYF. As DNA, the CDR3 is TGTGCCAGCAGCTTGGGGAGCTCCTACGAGCAGTACTTC.

This sequence joins TRBV2 and TRBJ2-1; 8 nucleotides match TRBD1. Germline lookup yields CDR1 SNHLY and CDR2 FYNNEI. The CDR3 has 15 residues. Trimming cost V 6 bases and J 4 bases; bases outside gene matches: 8. The CDR3 bases are TGTGCCAGCAGGCCACAGGGGGAGTTTTACAATGAGCAGTTCTTC. Translated: CASRPQGEFYNEQFF.

The chain couples TRBV4-2 to TRBJ1-5, with 9 bases aligning to TRBD1. The CDR3 extends over 16 amino acids. Germline trimming cut 1 base from V and 4 bases from J; bases unmatched to any gene: 5. The germline CDR1 and CDR2 sequences are LGHNA and YNFKEQ. Written as DNA, the CDR3 is TGTGCCAGCAGCCAAGGGGACAGGGTGTTAAATCAGCCCCAGCATTTT. Translated: CASSQGDRVLNQPQHF.

The genes are TRBV5-1 and TRBJ2-7, with 8 bases fitting TRBD1. The CDR3 is made up of 13 amino acids. The V gene end was trimmed by 4 bases and the J gene end by 3 bases; junction bases not matched to a gene: 3. Germline loops: CDR1 SGHRS, CDR2 YFSETQ. Here the CDR3 DNA reads TGCGCCAGCAGCGCGGGACAGGTCTACGAGCAGTACTTC. Encoded protein: CASSAGQVYEQYF.

This chain uses TRBV5-1 with TRBJ2-3; D is possibly TRBD2 (5 bases). This CDR3 has 15 residues. Germline CDR1 SGHRS, CDR2 YFSETQ. Trimming removed 0 bases from V and 3 bases from J, with 11 bases in between. As DNA, the CDR3 is TGCGCCAGCAGCTTGGGGTCTAGCTCGACAGATACGCAGTATTTT. Its protein is CASSLGSSSTDTQYF. Looking up the rest from reference TRBV5-1 and TRBJ2-3 gives the full variable domain: KAGVTQTPRYLIKTRGQQVTLSCSPISGHRSVSWYQQTPGQGLQFLFEYFSETQRNKGNFPGRFSGRQFSNSRSEMNVSTLELGDSALYLCASSLGSSSTDTQYFGPGTRLTVL.

The sample holds one count of this clone. The chain carries TRBV20-1 and TRBJ2-3; D is ambiguous. Germline CDR1 is DFQATT and CDR2 is SNEGSKA (reference sequence). The CDR3 runs to 13 residues. Trimming took off 3 bases at V and 0 bases at J, with 7 bases between the two ends. CDR3 region: CSASSSSTDTQYF. Here the CDR3 DNA reads TGCAGTGCTAGTTCCTCTAGCACAGATACGCAGTATTTT.

This chain joins TRBV7-9 and TRBJ2-6; perhaps TRBD1 as D (6 bases). This CDR3 region has 17 residues. With 10 bases removed from V and 0 bases from J, the gap between germline ends came to 19 bases. Germline-derived CDR1 and CDR2 are SEHNR and FQNEAQ (reference sequence). The CDR3 region is CATGKQGRASGANVLTF. The CDR3 DNA reads TGTGCCACCGGTAAACAGGGTCGCGCCTCTGGGGCCAACGTCCTGACTTTC.

The V call is TRBV19, the J call TRBJ2-4; TRBD2 matches 7 bases. CDR3 length: 14 residues. Germline values: CDR1 LNHDA, CDR2 SQIVND (reference sequence). V lost 8 bases and J lost 5; bases outside the gene matches: 9. The CDR3 region is CASSFGLAENIQYF. The CDR3 DNA is TGTGCCAGTTCATTCGGGCTAGCGGAAAACATTCAGTACTTC.

Written as DNA, the CDR3 is TGTGCCAGCAGTTCGGGGACTAGCGGTTACGAGCAGTACTTC. This gives the protein CASSSGTSGYEQYF. This chain uses TRBV27 with TRBJ2-7; 11 nucleotides match TRBD2. V lost 4 bases to trimming and J lost 4 bases; unmatched junction nucleotides: 3. This CDR3 contains 14 residues. Germline lookup yields CDR1 MNHEY and CDR2 SMNVEV (reference sequence).